This T cell receptor (beta chain) was captured by sequencing in a study of Ad26.COV2.S vaccination and SARS-CoV-2 variants. At the level of the study: Each vaccinee took Ad26.COV2.S intramuscularly, once or twice 56 days apart.

The CDR3 extends over 14 amino acids. Germline lookup yields CDR1 DFQATT and CDR2 SNEGSKA (reference sequence). The treatment denotes: around 19 received Ad26.COV2.S at low or high dose, single or two shots; about 5 received placebo; per-sample allocation not given. Repertoires come from day 63 after the first vaccine or placebo injection. Study results and caveats: In TCR breadth and depth analyses, total T cell responses may have been underestimated.

As concerns this clone: The antigen is unknown. The junction does not match germline at one end; this may be a read error.

Repertoires were generated with immunoSEQ multiplex PCR, while TCRdb's copy carries only in-frame clones and drops some. The repertoire holds more than 300,000 clones, with roughly 86% as singletons. V is TRBV20-1 and J is TRBJ2-7; D is perhaps TRBD1 or TRBD2 (5 bases each). The specimen comprised peripheral blood, sampled in a trial of Ad26.COV2.S vaccine versus placebo. This TCR came from a person between 18 and 59 years old who received the Ad26.COV2.S COVID-19 vaccine or a placebo. The CDR3 is CSTSGATASYEQYF. CDR3 nucleotides: TGCAGTACTAGTGGGGCCACTGCCTCCTACGAGCAGTACTTC.